Sequencing of this T cell receptor (beta chain) was carried out in a study of cytomegalovirus exposure and HLA in healthy donors. As concerns this clone: Its target is not known.

PCR primers comprised 60 Vbeta and 13 Jbeta primers. The assay was immunoSEQ multiplex PCR, and TCRdb's table has in-frame clones only and misses some. The sample contains approximately 110,000 clones, around 73% of which appear only once. Overall study results and limits: Rates of TCR association differed by HLA locus in a later analysis, with DRB1 highest and HLA-C lowest. In a later analysis, HLA-associated TCR beta chains were more clonally expanded than equally common others. Researchers reported in a later analysis that a missense DCLRE1C variant was tied to TCR beta V- and J-gene trimming. HLA allele associations emerged for around 15,000 TCR beta sequences in a later analysis, at 0.05 false discovery rate.

The V and J ends lost 5 bases and 3 bases respectively, with 16 bases between them. The CDR3 is made up of 15 amino acids. Germline-derived CDR1 and CDR2 are SNHLY and FYNNEI. This sequence joins TRBV2 and TRBJ1-1, with a weak D call TRBD1 (5 bases). This clonotype originated in a man between 35 and 55 years old in good health and CMV-seronegative. Material: PBMCs. In DNA form, the CDR3 reads TGTGCCAGCAGTCCCCGTGGGGCGCTGGACACTGAAGCTTTCTTT. As protein: CASSPRGALDTEAFF.